A single sample is the source of the 16 T cell receptor beta chains below, sequenced in a study of blood T cell repertoires in COVID-19. The protocol was immunoSEQ multiplex PCR, while the TCRdb copy is restricted to in-frame clones and leaves out a portion. The sample has 85,000 to 130,000 clones; over 85% are singletons. The sequencing sample was made of peripheral blood. These receptors originate from a man between 65 and 80 years old with acute or convalescent COVID-19.

The CDR3 DNA is TGTGCCAGCACCAAAGGGAGGCAGGGTCTTACTGAAGCTTTCTTT. This gives the protein CASTKGRQGLTEAFF. The chain combines TRBV6-5 with TRBJ1-1; possibly TRBD1 for D (5 bases). Germline loops: CDR1 MNHEY, CDR2 SVGAGI. V was trimmed by 7 bases and J by 5 bases, leaving 20 bases between them. CDR3 length equals 15 residues.

V and J are TRBV7-8 and TRBJ2-7, with 14 bases fitting TRBD2. Germline CDR1 is SGHVS and CDR2 is FQNEAQ. Trimming removed 3 bases from V and 5 bases from J; junction bases left unmatched: 9. This CDR3 comprises 17 residues. CDR3 coding DNA: TGTGCCAGCAGCTTCCCCGCCGGGACTAGCGGGGGTGACGAGCAGTACTTC. This sequence encodes CASSFPAGTSGGDEQYF.

The J gene is TRBJ1-2, the V gene TRBV13; unclear D gene. CDR3 size: 13 residues. Germline V CDR1 and CDR2: PRHDT, FYEKMQ (reference sequence). The V end lost 6 bases, the J end lost 2 bases, and 10 bases lay between the germline ends. The chain's CDR3 is CASSRGSNYGYTF. The CDR3 nucleotides are TGTGCCAGCAGTCGGGGATCCAACTATGGCTACACCTTC.

The rearrangement joins TRBV2 to TRBJ2-1; a weak D match, TRBD1 (5 bases). Deletions cut 8 bases from V and 13 bases from J, with 24 bases between. This CDR3 region has 14 residues. Germline CDR1 reads SNHLY; CDR2 reads FYNNEI. The CDR3, as DNA: TGTGCCAGCGCACCCCCCGACAGACCCCAAACACAGTTCTTC. The encoded protein is CASAPPDRPQTQFF.

J is TRBJ2-4 and V is TRBV5-1, with TRBD2 as a possible D gene (6 bases). Germline CDR1 SGHRS, CDR2 YFSETQ. There are 16 residues in the CDR3. The V end lost 6 bases, the J end lost 7 bases, and 23 bases lay between the germline ends. For the CDR3, the DNA is TGCGCCAGCACCCCCACAGCCGGGAGCCAAGGGAACATTCAGTACTTC. Translation: CASTPTAGSQGNIQYF.

This clone was recorded only once. This chain uses TRBV11-2 with TRBJ1-5; TRBD1 agrees at 8 bases. CDR1 and CDR2 from the germline V gene are SGHAT and FQNNGV. V gave up 3 bases and J gave up 6 bases; unmatched junction bases: 7. CDR3 length: 15 residues. The CDR3 loop is CASSFGQGSSQPQHF. CDR3 bases: TGTGCCAGCAGCTTTGGACAGGGTAGTAGTCAGCCCCAGCATTTT.

The J gene is TRBJ2-1, the V gene TRBV29-1, with TRBD2 matching over 7 bases. CDR3 length equals 15 residues. Germline values: CDR1 SQVTM, CDR2 ANQGSEA. J was trimmed by 3 bases and V by 3 bases; bases with no gene match: 8. The chain's CDR3 is CSVESSGTIYNEQFF. The CDR3, as DNA: TGCAGCGTTGAGTCTTCCGGGACTATCTACAATGAGCAGTTCTTC.

CDR3 residues: CASSLGGGAVSYEQYF. The CDR3 DNA reads TGTGCCAGCAGCTTGGGGGGAGGGGCGGTATCCTACGAGCAGTACTTC. V is TRBV7-2 and J is TRBJ2-7, with TRBD2 matching over 7 bases. The junction had 9 bases not matched to a gene; V was cut back by 3 bases and J by 1 base. The V gene's germline CDR1 is SGHTA and CDR2 FQGNSA. The CDR3 is 16 amino acids.

As for this clone: The junction departs from the called germline gene at one end, perhaps through a read error. The J gene is TRBJ1-5, the V gene TRBV28, with 8 bases that match TRBD1. Germline V gives CDR1 MDHEN, CDR2 SYDVKM. This CDR3 has 15 amino acids. CDR3 amino acids: CTSSLGRGLGQPQHF. The CDR3 DNA reads as TGTACCAGCAGTTTGGGCAGGGGGCTGGGACAGCCCCAGCATTTT.

The rearrangement uses TRBV19 and TRBJ2-5; 8 positions agree with TRBD1. This CDR3 contains 14 residues. Germline lookup yields CDR1 LNHDA and CDR2 SQIVND (reference sequence). The junction had 5 bases not matched to a gene; V was cut back by 4 bases and J by 4 bases. The CDR3 region has the DNA TGTGCCAGTAGTAGTCAGGGGGCGGGAGAGACCCAGTACTTC. This translates into CASSSQGAGETQYF.

The V and J genes are TRBV7-4 and TRBJ1-5; D unclear. Trimming left V 1 base short and J 15 bases short, with 13 bases between. Germline V gives CDR1 SGHVT, CDR2 SQSDAQ. The CDR3 runs to 12 residues. CDR3 residues: CASSLVGGEGHF. DNA for the CDR3: TGTGCCAGCAGCTTAGTCGGCGGCGAAGGGCATTTT.

The chain carries TRBV28 and TRBJ2-7; tentatively, D is TRBD1 (5 bases). CDR1 and CDR2 from the germline V gene are MDHEN and SYDVKM. CDR3 length: 13 amino acids. V lost 3 bases and J 1 base, leaving 7 bases between the germline ends. The CDR3 bases are TGTGCCAGCAGTTTGACAGATTCCTACGAGCAGTACTTC. Its protein is CASSLTDSYEQYF.

The chain recombines TRBV7-9 with TRBJ2-7, with TRBD2 identical over 11 bases. The V segment lost 4 bases and the J segment 4 bases; nucleotides outside the gene matches: 3. Germline loops: CDR1 SEHNR, CDR2 FQNEAQ (reference sequence). The CDR3 runs to 14 residues. As DNA, the CDR3 is TGTGCCAGCAGCTCTACTAGCGGGAGTTACGAGCAGTACTTC. This translates into CASSSTSGSYEQYF.

The rearrangement links TRBV27 to TRBJ1-4, with TRBD1 as a possible D gene (5 bases). The V gene's germline CDR1 is MNHEY and CDR2 SMNVEV (reference sequence). The V and J ends lost 3 bases and 5 bases respectively, with 16 bases between them. CDR3 length equals 16 residues. The CDR3 protein is CASSFRVAGSNEKLFF. In DNA form, the CDR3 reads TGTGCCAGCAGTTTCAGGGTCGCGGGGAGCAATGAAAAACTGTTTTTT.

The chain combines TRBV7-2 with TRBJ2-2; 9 bases match TRBD2. Germline V lookup: CDR1 SGHTA, CDR2 FQGNSA. This CDR3 is 17 amino acids long. The V gene end was trimmed by 10 bases and the J gene end by 3 bases; junction bases not matched to a gene: 15. The CDR3 sequence: CATARRSGGYYTGELFF. The CDR3 bases are TGTGCCACCGCAAGAAGGAGCGGGGGGTATTACACCGGGGAGCTGTTTTTT.

The V call is TRBV19, the J call TRBJ2-1, with 11 nucleotides matching TRBD2. CDR1 and CDR2 from the germline V gene are LNHDA and SQIVND (reference sequence). The CDR3 runs to 18 residues. Trimming took 5 bases from V and 7 from J; bases not matched to a gene: 16. The CDR3 is CASSPILGTSGSANEQFF. For the CDR3, the DNA is TGTGCCAGTAGTCCAATTCTCGGTACTAGCGGGAGTGCGAATGAGCAGTTCTTC.